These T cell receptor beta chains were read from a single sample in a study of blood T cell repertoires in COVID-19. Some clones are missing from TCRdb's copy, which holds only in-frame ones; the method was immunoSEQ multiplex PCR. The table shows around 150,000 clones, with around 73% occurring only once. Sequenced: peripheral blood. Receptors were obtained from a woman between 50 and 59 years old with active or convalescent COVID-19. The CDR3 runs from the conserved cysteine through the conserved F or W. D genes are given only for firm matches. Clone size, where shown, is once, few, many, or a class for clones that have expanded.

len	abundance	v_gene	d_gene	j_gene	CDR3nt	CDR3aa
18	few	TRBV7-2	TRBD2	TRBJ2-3	TGTGCCAGCAGCTTAGCGGCGGTAGCGGGGGGGTTCACAGATACGCAGTATTTT	CASSLAAVAGGFTDTQYF
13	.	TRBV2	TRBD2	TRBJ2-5	TGTGCCAGTACGGGGGGGTCGGGAGAGACCCAGTACTTC	CASTGGSGETQYF
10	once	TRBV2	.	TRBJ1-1	TGTGCCAGCAGTGAAGTCTATGCTTTCTTT	CASSEVYAFF
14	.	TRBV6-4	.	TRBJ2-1	TGTGCCAGCAGTGACGACGGAGGGCTCAATGAGCAGTTCTTC	CASSDDGGLNEQFF
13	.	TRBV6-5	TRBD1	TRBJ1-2	TGTGCCAGCAGGGGACAGGGATTCTATGGCTACACCTTC	CASRGQGFYGYTF
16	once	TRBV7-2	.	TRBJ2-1	TGTGCCAGCAGCTTAGCTGCGCTAGCAAACGTAAATGAGCAGTTCTTC	CASSLAALANVNEQFF
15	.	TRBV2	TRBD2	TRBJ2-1	TGTGCCAGCAGTGAGATTAGCGGGAGCGGCAATGAGCAGTTCTTC	CASSEISGSGNEQFF
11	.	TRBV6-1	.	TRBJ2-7	TGTGCCAGCAGTGATACCTACGAGCAGTACTTC	CASSDTYEQYF
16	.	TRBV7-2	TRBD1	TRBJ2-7	TGTGCCAGCAGCTTACAGACAGGGGGGTTAGCCTACGAGCAGTACTTC	CASSLQTGGLAYEQYF
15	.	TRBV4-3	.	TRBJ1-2	TGCGCCAGCAGCCAGGAACCTACAGGGAACTATGGCTACACCTTC	CASSQEPTGNYGYTF
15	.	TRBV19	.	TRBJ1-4	TGTGCCAGTAGTACCGGGGGGACTGATAATGAAAAACTGTTTTTT	CASSTGGTDNEKLFF
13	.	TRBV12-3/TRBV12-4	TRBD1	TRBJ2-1	TGTGCCAGCAGTTTCGGACAGGACAATGAGCAGTTCTTC	CASSFGQDNEQFF
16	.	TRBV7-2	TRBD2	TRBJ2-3	TGTGCCAGCAGCCTCCGACTAGCGGGGAGCACAGATACGCAGTATTTT	CASSLRLAGSTDTQYF
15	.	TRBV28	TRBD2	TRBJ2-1	TGTGCCAGCAGCCAACTAGCGGAGCCGAACAATGAGCAGTTCTTC	CASSQLAEPNNEQFF
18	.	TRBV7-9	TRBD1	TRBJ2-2	TGTGCCAGCAGCCACGGAAGGACAGGGGGCGCGGACACCGGGGAGCTGTTTTTT	CASSHGRTGGADTGELFF
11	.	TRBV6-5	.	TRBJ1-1	TGTGCCAGCAGCAGGGGCGTTGAAGCTTTCTTT	CASSRGVEAFF
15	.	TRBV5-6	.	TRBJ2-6	TGTGCCAGCAGCACCGGTCTATCTGGGGCCAACGTCCTGACTTTC	CASSTGLSGANVLTF
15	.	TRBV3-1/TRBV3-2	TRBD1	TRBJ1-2	TGTGCCAGCAGCCCGGTGGGGACAGGGGTAAGCGGCTACACCTTC	CASSPVGTGVSGYTF
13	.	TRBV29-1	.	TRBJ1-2	TGCAGCGTTGGAGGATTCGGCCTCTATGGCTACACCTTC	CSVGGFGLYGYTF
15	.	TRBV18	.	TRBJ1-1	TGTGCCAGCTCACCGACCCCGGGGGTAGGGACTGAAGCTTTCTTT	CASSPTPGVGTEAFF
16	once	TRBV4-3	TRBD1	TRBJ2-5	TGCGCCAGCAGCCAAGATTGGGCAGGGGGCGAAGAGACCCAGTACTTC	CASSQDWAGGEETQYF
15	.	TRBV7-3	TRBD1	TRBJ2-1	TGTGCCAGCAGCTTTACAGGGGAGCCCTCCAATGAGCAGTTCTTC	CASSFTGEPSNEQFF
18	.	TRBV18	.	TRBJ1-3	TGTGCCAGCTCACCACGCGTGTCGGGGGTCCCCTCTGGAAACACCATATATTTT	CASSPRVSGVPSGNTIYF
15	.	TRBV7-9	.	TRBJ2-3	TGTGCCAGCAGCTTAGGGGCCGGGGGCACAGATACGCAGTATTTT	CASSLGAGGTDTQYF
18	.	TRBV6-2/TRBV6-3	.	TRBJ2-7	TGTGCCAGCAGTGGTCCCTCCGATCGGAGCGGACTTACCTACGAGCAGTACTTC	CASSGPSDRSGLTYEQYF
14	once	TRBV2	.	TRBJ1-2	TGTGCCAGCAGTGAAGTGAGGCGGGGGCTTGGCTACACCTTC	CASSEVRRGLGYTF
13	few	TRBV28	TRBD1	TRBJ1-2	TGTGCCACCACACCGGGACAGGGAAAAGGCTACACCTTC	CATTPGQGKGYTF
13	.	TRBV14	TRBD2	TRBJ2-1	TGTGCCAGCAGCTCGACTAGCGCGGGTGAGCAGTTCTTC	CASSSTSAGEQFF
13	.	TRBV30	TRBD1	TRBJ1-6	TGTGCCTGGAGGACAGGGGCTAATTCACCCCTCCACTTT	CAWRTGANSPLHF
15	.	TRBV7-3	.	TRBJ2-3	TGTGCCAGCAGCTTAGGTAGCAGAAGCGCAGATACGCAGTATTTT	CASSLGSRSADTQYF
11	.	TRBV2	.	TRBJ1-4	TGTGCCAACCTACGGAGGGAAAAACTGTTTTTT	CANLRREKLFF
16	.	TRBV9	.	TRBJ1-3	TGTGCCAGCAGCGTAGATGAACCGCGGTCTGGAAACACCATATATTTT	CASSVDEPRSGNTIYF
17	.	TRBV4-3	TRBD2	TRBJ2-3	TGCGCCAGCAGCCAGGTCCTAGCGGGGGGGCCGCCAGATACGCAGTATTTT	CASSQVLAGGPPDTQYF
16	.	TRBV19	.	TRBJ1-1	TGTGCCAGTAAGGGGAAAACAGGGTTAGAGGGCACTGAAGCTTTCTTT	CASKGKTGLEGTEAFF
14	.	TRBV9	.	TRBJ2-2	TGTGCCAGCAGCGTATCTACGAACACCGGGGAGCTGTTTTTT	CASSVSTNTGELFF
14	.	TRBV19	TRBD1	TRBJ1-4	TGTGCCAGTAACCTTCGACAGGGTAATGAAAAACTGTTTTTT	CASNLRQGNEKLFF
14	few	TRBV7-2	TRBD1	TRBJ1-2	TGTGCCAGCAGCTCCACTCAGGGGGGCTATGGCTACACCTTC	CASSSTQGGYGYTF
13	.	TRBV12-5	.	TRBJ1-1	TGTGCTAGTGGTTTGTTCGGGGGCACTGAAGCTTTCTTT	CASGLFGGTEAFF
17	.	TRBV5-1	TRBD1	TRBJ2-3	TGCGCCAGCAGCTTGGCAAGGGTAGGGGGCGAAACAGATACGCAGTATTTT	CASSLARVGGETDTQYF
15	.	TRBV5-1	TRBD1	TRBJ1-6	TGCGCCAGCAGCTTGGACAGGGGGGTTAATTCACCCCTCCACTTT	CASSLDRGVNSPLHF
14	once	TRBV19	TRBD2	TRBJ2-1	TGTGCCAGTAGTTTGCTAGCGGGAGTAGATGAGCAGTTCTTC	CASSLLAGVDEQFF
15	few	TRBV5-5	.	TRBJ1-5	TGTGCCAGCAGCCGAACAGAAAATAGCAATCAGCCCCAGCATTTT	CASSRTENSNQPQHF
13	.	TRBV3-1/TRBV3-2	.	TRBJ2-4	TGTGCCAGCAGCCCAGGGGGACTGAACATTCAGTACTTC	CASSPGGLNIQYF
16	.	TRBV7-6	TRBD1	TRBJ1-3	TGTGCCAGCAGCTTAAGACAGGGAAGCTCTGGAAACACCATATATTTT	CASSLRQGSSGNTIYF